This T cell receptor beta chain was identified in a study of untreated major depressive disorder. General observations from the study: The sequencing tests were limited to three preselected Vbeta families. Compared with controls, depressed patients showed more TRBV05-01 (Vbeta 5.1) usage in CD4+ T cells.

Approximately 30 ml of peripheral blood was collected per donor. Magnetic negative selection enriched CD4+ T cells from thawed PBMCs. As concerns this clone: Its target is not known.

TCRdb keeps only in-frame clones here, not all; method: immunoSEQ multiplex PCR. The sample contains 15,000 to 20,000 clones, under 95% of which appear only once. The CDR3 sequence is 13 residues long. Between the trimmed V and J ends, which lost 2 bases and 4 bases, there was a span of 6 bases. The germline V gene has CDR1 WSHSY and CDR2 SAAADI. The material sequenced was CD4+ T cells from PBMCs. This TCR came from a woman in her 40s with major depressive disorder. The chain links TRBV10-2 to TRBJ1-3, with D maybe TRBD1 (5 bases). This CDR3 is CASSETGGNTIYF. The CDR3 region has the DNA TGCGCCAGCAGTGAGACAGGAGGAAACACCATATATTTT.